The 29 T cell receptor beta chains in this list originate from one sample, sequenced in a study of post-analysis software for immune sequencing data. Findings of the study overall: In patients, five or six TRBV segments were more frequent than in controls, with TRBV5-6, TRBV5-1 and TRBV20-1 among them.

Incorporated into the TCR beta cDNA libraries were unique molecular identifiers, which served to reduce PCR and sequencing biases. TCRdb independently ran MiXCR on the PCR reads; one entry per CDR3 protein. The sample has approximately 350,000 distinct CDR3 sequences, about a third seen once. Which antigens these TCRs recognize remains unknown. Sequenced: blood. The receptors originated from a girl aged 5 to 17 with multiple sclerosis.

V is TRBV7-9 and J is TRBJ2-1, with 9 bases matching TRBD2. V shed 4 bases, J shed 5 bases, and the junction held 6 bases outside the gene matches. Looked up from germline, CDR1 is SEHNR and CDR2 is FQNEAQ (reference sequence). The CDR3 is made up of 15 amino acids. The CDR3 DNA reads as TGTGCCAGCAGCTCAGCGGGGGGAAACAACAATGAGCAGTTCTTC. It translates to CASSSAGGNNNEQFF.

This clonotype was seen only a few times. CDR3 amino acids: CASSPQRGAGETQYF. In DNA form, the CDR3 reads TGTGCCAGCAGCCCTCAACGGGGGGCGGGGGAGACCCAGTACTTC. The gene calls are TRBV7-2 and TRBJ2-5; weak D call: TRBD2 (7 bases). Germline loops: CDR1 SGHTA, CDR2 FQGNSA. The CDR3 has 15 amino acids. V shed 5 bases and J shed 5 bases, with 18 bases lying between them.

The chain uses TRBV5-5 and TRBJ1-2; 9 nucleotides align to TRBD1. In germline, CDR1 is SGHKS, CDR2 YYEKEE (reference sequence). Trimming cost V 5 bases and J 0 bases; bases outside gene matches: 5. This CDR3 has 15 residues. CDR3 nucleotide sequence: TGTGCCAGCAGACCCGGGACAGGGCCTAACTATGGCTACACCTTC. This encodes CASRPGTGPNYGYTF.

For the CDR3, the DNA is TGCGCCAGCAGCCAAGAAAGGGAAACGGGGGAGACCCAGTACTTC. Translated, it gives CASSQERETGETQYF. The chain uses TRBV4-3 and TRBJ2-5; tentative D call: TRBD2 (5 bases). V lost 0 bases and J lost 5, with 13 bases in between. Germline CDR1 and CDR2: LGHNA and YSLEER. The length of the CDR3 is 15 residues.

V gene TRBV5-1 combines with J gene TRBJ1-1; TRBD1 agrees at 8 bases. This CDR3 is 13 amino acids long. After removal of 4 bases from V and 5 bases from J, the junction contained 4 bases not matched to a gene. Germline V gene sequence: CDR1 SGHRS, CDR2 YFSETQ. CDR3 sequence reads: CASSETGVTEAFF. In DNA, the CDR3 is TGCGCCAGCAGCGAGACAGGGGTGACTGAAGCTTTCTTT.

The V and J genes are TRBV12-3 or TRBV12-4 and TRBJ2-5, with TRBD1 as a possible D gene (6 bases). CDR3 length equals 14 residues. V lost 5 bases and J 2 bases, leaving 12 bases between the germline ends. As DNA, the CDR3 is TGTGCCAGCAGTATCGGGACAATTCAAGAGACCCAGTACTTC. This encodes CASSIGTIQETQYF.

The chain joins TRBV7-2 to TRBJ1-5; D remains unclear. This CDR3 has 14 residues. The germline V gene encodes CDR1 SGHTA and CDR2 FQGNSA. Trimming took 5 bases from V and 5 from J, leaving 13 bases between them. CDR3 in DNA: TGTGCCAGCAGCAGAGGATTGGACTATCAGCCCCAGCATTTT. This translates into CASSRGLDYQPQHF.

The V gene is TRBV5-1, the J gene TRBJ2-6; the D is unclear. V lost 2 bases and J 2 bases, leaving 14 bases between the germline ends. The length of the CDR3 is 17 residues. Germline values: CDR1 SGHRS, CDR2 YFSETQ. The CDR3 here is CASSFDGPVAGANVLTF. CDR3 sequence (DNA): TGCGCCAGCAGCTTTGACGGGCCGGTGGCTGGGGCCAACGTCCTGACTTTC. The full variable domain, with the rest looked up from reference TRBV5-1 and TRBJ2-6, is KAGVTQTPRYLIKTRGQQVTLSCSPISGHRSVSWYQQTPGQGLQFLFEYFSETQRNKGNFPGRFSGRQFSNSRSEMNVSTLELGDSALYLCASSFDGPVAGANVLTFGAGSRLTVL.

This clonotype was counted a few times. The chain employs TRBV7-9 and TRBJ2-7; 9 nucleotides agree with TRBD1. In germline, CDR1 is SEHNR, CDR2 FQNEAQ (reference sequence). V shed 5 bases and J 0 bases; nucleotides not matched to a gene: 8. This CDR3 region has 16 residues. CDR3 loop: CASSNQGQGSSYEQYF. The CDR3 region has the DNA TGTGCCAGCAGCAATCAAGGACAGGGGAGCTCCTACGAGCAGTACTTC.

The rearrangement links TRBV12-3 or TRBV12-4 to TRBJ1-3; D is unclear. Trimming stripped 9 bases from V and 0 bases from J, with 15 bases between. This CDR3 is 15 amino acids long. The CDR3 here is CASKRPVSSGNTIYF. Here the CDR3 DNA reads TGTGCCAGTAAGAGACCCGTCTCCTCTGGAAACACCATATATTTT.

This clonotype was seen a few times. The CDR3 is CASSLDAGRRGYEQYF. DNA of the CDR3: TGTGCCAGCAGCTTAGACGCGGGCCGGAGAGGGTACGAGCAGTACTTC. The rearrangement uses TRBV7-9 and TRBJ2-7; D possibly corresponds to TRBD2 (5 bases). The V end lost 1 base, the J end lost 4 bases, and 17 bases lay between the germline ends. Germline CDR1 is SEHNR and CDR2 is FQNEAQ (reference sequence). This CDR3 is 16 amino acids long.

This chain connects TRBV20-1 to TRBJ2-5, with a tentative D call TRBD2 (6 bases). The CDR3 is made up of 14 amino acids. From germline, CDR1 is DFQATT and CDR2 SNEGSKA (reference sequence). V dropped 3 bases and J dropped 1 base, with 12 bases sitting between them. The CDR3 coding sequence is TGCAGTGCTAGCGGGGGAGGTATCCAAGAGACCCAGTACTTC. This translates into CSASGGGIQETQYF.

This chain joins TRBV20-1 and TRBJ2-7, with no clear D. With 3 bases removed from V and 1 base from J, the gap between germline ends came to 10 bases. CDR1 DFQATT and CDR2 SNEGSKA come from the germline V gene (reference sequence). CDR3 length equals 13 residues. CDR3 sequence reads: CSASYRGSYEQYF. The CDR3 DNA reads TGCAGTGCTAGCTACCGCGGATCCTACGAGCAGTACTTC.

In its sample, this clonotype was seen a few times. The genes are TRBV12-3 or TRBV12-4 and TRBJ2-1; 7 bases map to TRBD2. The CDR3 has 18 residues. V was clipped by 1 base and J by 7 bases; unmatched bases: 16. The DNA for the CDR3 is TGTGCCAGCAGTTTAGACACTTGGCCACTAGCGAGTTGGAATGAGCAGTTCTTC. Translated: CASSLDTWPLASWNEQFF.

This clonotype came up a few times. V is TRBV20-1 and J is TRBJ1-5; D is unclear. The V gene's germline CDR1 is DFQATT and CDR2 SNEGSKA (reference sequence). The CDR3 runs to 15 residues. V lost 3 bases and J lost 1, with 13 bases in between. This chain's CDR3 is CSASPPVQSNQPQHF. The CDR3 DNA sequence: TGCAGTGCTAGCCCACCCGTTCAGAGCAATCAGCCCCAGCATTTT.

The gene calls are TRBV20-1 and TRBJ2-5; weak D call: TRBD2 (6 bases). The CDR3 covers 14 residues. The germline gives CDR1 DFQATT, CDR2 SNEGSKA (reference sequence). Deletions cut 0 bases from V and 5 bases from J, with 13 bases between. CDR3: CSARDEGGGETQYF. Here the CDR3 DNA reads TGCAGTGCTAGAGATGAAGGTGGGGGGGAGACCCAGTACTTC.

The chain is built from TRBV29-1 and TRBJ2-1, with a tentative D call TRBD2 (6 bases). Trimming took off 7 bases at V and 3 bases at J, with 10 bases between the two ends. CDR3 length: 12 amino acids. Germline V gene lookup returns CDR1 SQVTM and CDR2 ANQGSEA. The CDR3 DNA sequence: TGCAGCGGGGGGGACCTCTACAATGAGCAGTTCTTC. Its protein is CSGGDLYNEQFF.

This chain joins TRBV5-5 and TRBJ2-7; 8 nucleotides line up with TRBD1. V shed 4 bases and J 4 bases; nucleotides not matched to a gene: 4. Looked up from germline, CDR1 is SGHKS and CDR2 is YYEKEE (reference sequence). The CDR3 is made up of 13 amino acids. This CDR3 reads CASSPWDRYEQYF. In DNA form, the CDR3 reads TGTGCCAGCAGCCCCTGGGACAGGTACGAGCAGTACTTC.

This clonotype was seen only a few times. The CDR3 coding sequence is TGCAGCGGTAGACAGGGGAGCACAGATACGCAGTATTTT. It yields the protein CSGRQGSTDTQYF. V and J are TRBV29-1 and TRBJ2-3; 8 bases fit TRBD1. The germline CDR1 and CDR2 sequences are SQVTM and ANQGSEA. This CDR3 region has 13 residues. The ends lost 7 bases at V and 0 bases at J; junction bases unmatched: 3.

V usage is TRBV20-1 and J usage is TRBJ1-1; no reliable D call. Trimming stripped 2 bases from V and 7 bases from J, with 14 bases between. The CDR3 runs to 13 residues. Looked up from germline, CDR1 is DFQATT and CDR2 is SNEGSKA (reference sequence). CDR3 in DNA: TGCAGTGCTAGACCCAGGCCATATGGTGAAGCTTTCTTT. Residues: CSARPRPYGEAFF.

This rearrangement joins TRBV4-3 to TRBJ1-2; TRBD1 matches at 7 bases. V dropped 3 bases and J dropped 8; count of bases not matched to a gene: 15. This CDR3 comprises 16 residues. Germline lookup yields CDR1 LGHNA and CDR2 YSLEER. The CDR3 protein is CASSQDLTGDLWGYTF. DNA for the CDR3: TGCGCCAGCAGCCAGGACCTAACAGGGGATCTATGGGGCTACACCTTC.

The chain joins TRBV19 to TRBJ1-5, with D possibly being TRBD1 (5 bases). Per the germline V gene, CDR1 is LNHDA and CDR2 is SQIVND (reference sequence). The CDR3 has 15 amino acids. The V end was cut by 7 bases, the J end by 4 bases, with 17 bases between. CDR3 DNA: TGTGCCAGTAATACCCTGGGACGGACGAATCAGCCCCAGCATTTT. Its protein is CASNTLGRTNQPQHF.

The sample holds one count of this clonotype. This chain uses TRBV7-9 with TRBJ2-7, with 12 nucleotides matching TRBD1. This CDR3 has 12 amino acids. J lost 7 bases, V lost 10 bases, and 5 bases had no gene match. Per germline, CDR1 SEHNR and CDR2 FQNEAQ (reference sequence). CDR3 DNA sequence: TGTGCCATGGGGACAGGGGGCCATGAGCAGTACTTC. This codes for CAMGTGGHEQYF.

The V and J genes are TRBV2 and TRBJ2-3; TRBD2 matches at 10 bases. The germline V gene encodes CDR1 SNHLY and CDR2 FYNNEI. CDR3 length equals 17 residues. The trim removed 7 bases at V and 0 bases at J, leaving 10 bases unmatched. The CDR3 loop reads CASKFASGGTSTDTQYF. CDR3 nucleotides: TGTGCCAGCAAGTTCGCTAGCGGGGGCACTAGCACAGATACGCAGTATTTT.

The genes are TRBV29-1 and TRBJ2-3; 10 bases map to TRBD2. CDR1 and CDR2 (germline): SQVTM, ANQGSEA. The CDR3 extends over 15 amino acids. After removal of 7 bases from V and 3 bases from J, the junction contained 10 bases not matched to a gene. The CDR3: CSAKGLAAGTDTQYF. CDR3 in DNA: TGCAGCGCCAAAGGACTAGCGGCCGGGACAGATACGCAGTATTTT.

This clonotype was seen more than once but under ten times. DNA of the CDR3: TGTGCCAGCAGTCCGCAGGGACAGGGGGTCCACAATGAGCAGTTCTTC. Amino acids: CASSPQGQGVHNEQFF. The rearrangement links TRBV12-3 or TRBV12-4 to TRBJ2-1; TRBD1 agrees at 11 bases. The CDR3 spans 16 residues. After removal of 5 bases from V and 5 bases from J, the junction contained 8 bases not matched to a gene.

The chain has TRBV12-3 or TRBV12-4 and TRBJ2-7; D remains ambiguous. Trimming removed 3 bases from V and 4 bases from J, with 13 bases in between. The CDR3 covers 14 residues. Here the CDR3 reads CASSFGLRTYEQYF. The CDR3 region has the DNA TGTGCCAGCAGTTTCGGGCTCCGAACATACGAGCAGTACTTC.

The chain has TRBV12-3 or TRBV12-4 and TRBJ2-5, with a possible D match to TRBD2 (5 bases). The V end lost 5 bases, the J end lost 7 bases, and 17 bases lay between the germline ends. The CDR3 has 14 amino acids. CDR3 nucleotide sequence: TGTGCCAGCAGTATTGACTACCCTGAGGGGACCCAGTACTTC. Protein sequence: CASSIDYPEGTQYF.

The V gene is TRBV6-5, the J gene TRBJ1-2; 7 nucleotides align to TRBD1. V lost 2 bases and J lost 6; bases outside the gene matches: 3. CDR1 is MNHEY, CDR2 SVGAGI, per germline. The CDR3 has 13 residues. CDR3 sequence reads: CASSYGGGDGYTF. For the CDR3, the DNA is TGTGCCAGCAGTTACGGAGGGGGCGATGGCTACACCTTC.